This T cell receptor beta chain was documented in a study of cytomegalovirus exposure and HLA in healthy donors. Everyone who donated was a healthy bone marrow donor. This clone has only a few counts. The PCR was carried out with 60 Vbeta primers and 13 Jbeta primers. Sequencing was performed with immunoSEQ multiplex PCR; in TCRdb, only in-frame clones are kept and a portion is missing. The table has roughly 120,000 clones, 8.5% to 10% seen once. This CDR3 has 16 residues. Unmatched junction bases numbered 5, after V lost 5 bases and J lost 1 base. Germline V lookup: CDR1 MDHEN, CDR2 SYDVKM. The sequencing sample was made of PBMCs. This receptor was identified in a man aged 25-45 years in good health and CMV-seronegative. The chain recombines TRBV28 with TRBJ2-1; 10 bases are shared with TRBD1. The CDR3 loop is CASSGTGVGSYNEQFF. The CDR3 DNA is TGTGCCAGCAGTGGGACAGGGGTGGGATCCTACAATGAGCAGTTCTTC. The complete variable domain, with remaining parts taken from reference TRBV28 and TRBJ2-1, reads DVKVTQSSRYLVKRTGEKVFLECVQDMDHENMFWYRQDPGLGLRLIYFSYDVKMKEKGDIPEGYSVSREKKERFSLILESASTNQTSMYLCASSGTGVGSYNEQFFGPGTRLTVL.